Sequencing of this TCR beta chain was carried out in a study of vaccination and CD4 T cells after COVID-19. At the level of the study: Two of the convalescents were Hispanic, and convalescents were six males and four females. Overlapping peptides covering the spike proteins of SARS-CoV-2, HCoV-NL63, HCoV-OC43 and HCoV-229E were added to stimulate cells. Control cultures, each given a CEFX pool, an HIV-1 Nef pool, or no peptide, were included.

Treatment: approximately 11-day PBMC culture with coronavirus spike peptide pools or control peptides (ViraFEST assay). PCR positivity was dated March to December 2020, before US Alpha, Beta and Delta variants. Concerning this clonotype itself: Its antigen is not identified.

Trimming took 6 bases from V and 6 from J; bases not matched to a gene: 15. Looked up from germline, CDR1 is SGHRS and CDR2 is YFSETQ. The CDR3 spans 16 residues. The Oncomine TCR Beta short-read assay sequenced DNA from cultured CD4+ T cells. MiXCR, run by TCRdb on the PCR reads, gives a single entry per CDR3 protein. Seen here are more than 4,500 distinct CDR3 sequences, roughly three fifths observed once, and the top ten hold 22%. The J gene is TRBJ2-4, the V gene TRBV5-1, with 7 nucleotides matching TRBD2. The TCR comes from a human donor who had recovered from COVID-19. The sequenced sample was CD4+ T cells from blood, cultured in vitro. The CDR3 region has the DNA TGCGCCAGCAAGGAGGGAGGGCCGCAGCTCGGAAACATTCAGTACTTC. Residues: CASKEGGPQLGNIQYF.